This paragraph reports one TCR beta chain. The sample has other DNA sequences that encode this CDR3 too. The germline CDR1 and CDR2 sequences are MDHEN and SYDVKM. The CDR3 length is 14 residues. V lost 8 bases and J lost 2, with 13 bases in between. This sample was included in a study of blood T cell repertoires in COVID-19. Study in general: The United States, Italy and Spain were the sources of the acute and convalescent COVID-19 samples.

Profiling relied on immunoSEQ multiplex PCR, and the TCRdb table lists in-frame clones only, not all of them. The sample lists approximately 65,000 clones; around 84% were seen once. The TCR was taken from a man in his fifties with acute or convalescent COVID-19. The chain recombines TRBV28 with TRBJ1-3, with D tentatively TRBD1 (6 bases). Specimen: peripheral blood. CDR3 nucleotide sequence: TGTGCCAGCTCCCTACAGGGTGCTGGAAACACCATATATTTT. Protein: CASSLQGAGNTIYF.